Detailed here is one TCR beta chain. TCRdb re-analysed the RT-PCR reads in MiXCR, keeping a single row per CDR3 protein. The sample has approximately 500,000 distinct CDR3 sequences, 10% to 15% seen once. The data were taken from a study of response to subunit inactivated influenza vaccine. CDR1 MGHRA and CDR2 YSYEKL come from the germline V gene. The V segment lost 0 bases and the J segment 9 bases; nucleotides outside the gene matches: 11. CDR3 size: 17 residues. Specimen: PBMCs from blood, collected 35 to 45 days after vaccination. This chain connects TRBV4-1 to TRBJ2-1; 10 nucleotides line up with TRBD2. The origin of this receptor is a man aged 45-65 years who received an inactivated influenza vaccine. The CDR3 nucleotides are TGCGCCAGCAGCCAAGAACTGCTAGCGGGAGACTACGTTGAGCAGTTCTTC. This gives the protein CASSQELLAGDYVEQFF.